Described below is a single T cell receptor beta chain sequence and its context. Antigen unknown. The record originates from a study of cytomegalovirus exposure and HLA in healthy donors. Study-level results: The authors considered a cluster of highly shared sequence variants likely to be a sequencing artifact. According to the study, around 180 TCR beta chains were cytomegalovirus-associated.

The V and J ends lost 6 bases and 6 bases respectively, with 21 bases between them. CDR3 length: 16 residues. The V gene's germline CDR1 is SGHAT and CDR2 FQNNGV. Researchers ran the PCR with 60 Vbeta and 13 Jbeta primers. Per the study methods: A later analysis counted tens of millions of unique TCR beta chains, about 11 million shared. The protocol was immunoSEQ multiplex PCR, while the TCRdb copy is restricted to in-frame clones and leaves out a portion. That table furnishes V, J and clone size, whereas the DNA furnished D and trimming. The repertoire has about 110,000 clones, over 60% of them found once; the top ten carry 1% to 1.5%. Healthy individuals who donated bone marrow served as the donors.

This clonotype was sampled from a woman under 40 in good health and CMV-seronegative. The sequenced sample consisted of PBMCs. V usage is TRBV11-2 and J usage is TRBJ2-1; D is possibly TRBD1 (7 bases). This CDR3 reads CASRVSFRGVGNEQFF. CDR3 nucleotide sequence: TGTGCCAGCAGAGTATCATTCAGGGGGGTTGGCAATGAGCAGTTCTTC. Full variable domain (missing parts from reference TRBV11-2 and TRBJ2-1): EAGVAQSPRYKIIEKRQSVAFWCNPISGHATLYWYQQILGQGPKLLIQFQNNGVVDDSQLPKDRFSAERLKGVDSTLKIQPAKLEDSAVYLCASRVSFRGVGNEQFFGPGTRLTVL.